This T cell receptor (beta chain) comes out of a study of graft-versus-host responses after intestinal transplantation (dated by TCRdb to about 2021). About the study as a whole: The transplants that recipients received were multivisceral, liver-intestinal, or isolated intestinal. Anti-thymocyte globulin induction was given to all recipients, followed by maintenance tacrolimus and steroids for approximately three years. Bulk TCR-beta CDR3 sequencing was used to track graft-versus-host and host-versus-graft alloreactive T cell clones in the graft, circulation and bone marrow after intestinal transplantation. Alloreactive clones were identified by sequencing pre-transplant mixed lymphocyte reaction products and comparing these products with unstimulated pre-transplant donor and recipient T cells. The cohort enrolled around 25 intestinal transplant recipients including one retransplant, and 3 patients lacking pretransplant specimens were excluded. Donor T cell macrochimerism was defined as a peak of at least 4% donor T cells among recipient peripheral blood mononuclear cells. Instead of going to the commercial service, samples from a few later patients were sequenced in-house on an Illumina MiSeq and processed with MiXCR.

Findings and caveats that apply to the study as a whole: In the allografts of patients with donor T cell macrochimerism, GvH to HvG T cell clonal ratios were high. Early after transplant, declines in HvG clones were associated with peak levels of circulating GvH clones. The conclusions were limited by the relatively low number and heterogeneity of the intestinal transplant patients. GvH clones were detected in recipient bone marrow, and some appeared earlier in ileal mucosa or blood, consistent with an intestinal mucosal origin.

Library generation was performed with the immunoSEQ multiplex PCR assay. For most patients, genomic DNA was isolated with the Qiagen DNeasy Blood and Tissue Kit and sent frozen to Adaptive Biotechnologies for TCR sequencing. For most patients, high-throughput TCR-beta CDR3 sequencing of genomic DNA was performed by Adaptive Biotechnologies. In the original analysis: Adaptive's ImmunoSEQ software was the source of the TCR sequencing data for fewer than 20 patients, while a few other patients were processed with MiXCR and VDJtools. To correct CD4 versus CD8 sorting errors, any sequence found in both subsets at a frequency ratio below 5:1 was removed. CDR3 nucleotide sequences shared between donor and recipient were removed because the origin of such sequences could not be assigned. At least 2-fold expansion over unstimulated cells and a minimum CFSE-low frequency of 0.002% (template counts) or 0.001% (read counts) were required for clones to be classified as alloreactive. Clones were considered mappable if detected in sequenced pre-transplant spleen, lymph node, or MLR CFSE-low populations of the donor or recipient. The cumulative frequency of alloreactive clones was calculated as a percentage of all sequences, weighted by copy number. TCRdb obtained this table from immuneACCESS and retained in-frame rearrangements with V and J assigned. These tables miss some clones; where compared with another copy, unresolved V genes account for less than half of the shortfall, and the remainder is unexplained. V and J calls and clone size are copied from that table; D and trimming were computed from the DNA. The sample table contains about 92,000 clones; only one count was recorded for 75% to 95% of them. Of the sample, 5% to 6.5% falls within the top ten clones.

Regarding this clone: Its antigen is unknown. No much larger clonotype is one base removed from it; base qualities were not supplied.

The time point label, read with the paper, signifies: cells obtained before transplantation from donor or recipient. CD3+CD4+ and CD3+CD8+ populations were FACS-sorted from unstimulated pre-transplant donor and recipient cells taken from spleen or lymph nodes. The clonotype was recovered from a human donor who received an intestinal transplant. The source material was unstimulated CD8+ T cells sorted from spleen or lymph node cells, sampled before intestinal transplant.

The sequence in DNA is TGTGCCAGCAGCCCGAGGGGTGAGTTGAACACTGAAGCTTTCTTT. This codes for CASSPRGELNTEAFF. This receptor chain uses TRBV9 and TRBJ1-1, and possibly TRBD1, on 5 matching bases. The germline V gene gives CDR1 as SGDLS and CDR2 as YYNGEE. The CDR3 numbers 15 residues from cysteine through phenylalanine. The kept DNA is CDR3 alone, 45 bases in frame from the first base. The trim is 4 bases for V and 0 bases for J, with a gap of 13 bases between the germline ends.